This TCR beta chain was sequenced during a study of CD8 T cells in ankylosing spondylitis. TCRdb independently ran MiXCR on the 5' RACE reads; one entry per CDR3 protein. The sample contains about 130,000 distinct CDR3 sequences, about 7% of which appear only once. Comments on this clonotype: The antigen remains unidentified.

Trimming removed 0 bases at V and 0 bases at J, with 15 bases between. There are 18 residues in the CDR3. Per germline, CDR1 LNHDA and CDR2 SQIVND (reference sequence). Findings of the study overall: Certain motif variants had earlier been reported in reactive arthritis synovial fluid and blood.

The V call is TRBV19, the J call TRBJ1-5, with no clear D. The TCR was taken from a female donor with ankylosing spondylitis or in good health (not recorded which). Sequenced: blood, either unsorted or a sorted T cell fraction (not recorded which). CDR3 in DNA: TGTGCCAGTAGTATAGATCTTCAGGAGGCCTCTAGCAATCAGCCCCAGCATTTT. It yields the protein CASSIDLQEASSNQPQHF. The full variable domain, in which reference TRBV19 and TRBJ1-5 provide the parts outside the CDR3, is DGGITQSPKYLFRKEGQNVTLSCEQNLNHDAMYWYRQDPGQGLRLIYYSQIVNDFQKGDIAEGYSVSREKKESFPLTVTSAQKNPTAFYLCASSIDLQEASSNQPQHFGDGTRLSIL.